This TCR beta chain was captured by sequencing in a study of cytomegalovirus exposure and HLA in healthy donors. Findings and limits, study-wide: TCR beta V- and J-gene trimming, according to a later analysis, was linked to a missense DCLRE1C variant. Donor immune exposure was known only as CMV serostatus.

The CDR3 loop spans 15 amino acids. The junction had 9 bases not matched to a gene; V was cut back by 3 bases and J by 5 bases. The germline gives CDR1 SNHLY, CDR2 FYNNEI. The study ran its PCR with 60 Vbeta and 13 Jbeta primers. This table comes from immunoSEQ multiplex PCR, and its TCRdb copy is limited to in-frame clones, with some not included. The repertoire holds nearly 95,000 clones, with about 7.6% as singletons. This clone has just a few counts. Its cognate antigen is unknown. The receptor was isolated from a man in his fifties or sixties in good health and CMV-seronegative. The J gene is TRBJ1-2, the V gene TRBV2; 7 nucleotides match TRBD1. Sequenced material: PBMCs. The CDR3 here is CASSEQGQVPYGYTF. In DNA form, the CDR3 reads TGTGCCAGCAGTGAGCAAGGACAGGTCCCATATGGCTACACCTTC.